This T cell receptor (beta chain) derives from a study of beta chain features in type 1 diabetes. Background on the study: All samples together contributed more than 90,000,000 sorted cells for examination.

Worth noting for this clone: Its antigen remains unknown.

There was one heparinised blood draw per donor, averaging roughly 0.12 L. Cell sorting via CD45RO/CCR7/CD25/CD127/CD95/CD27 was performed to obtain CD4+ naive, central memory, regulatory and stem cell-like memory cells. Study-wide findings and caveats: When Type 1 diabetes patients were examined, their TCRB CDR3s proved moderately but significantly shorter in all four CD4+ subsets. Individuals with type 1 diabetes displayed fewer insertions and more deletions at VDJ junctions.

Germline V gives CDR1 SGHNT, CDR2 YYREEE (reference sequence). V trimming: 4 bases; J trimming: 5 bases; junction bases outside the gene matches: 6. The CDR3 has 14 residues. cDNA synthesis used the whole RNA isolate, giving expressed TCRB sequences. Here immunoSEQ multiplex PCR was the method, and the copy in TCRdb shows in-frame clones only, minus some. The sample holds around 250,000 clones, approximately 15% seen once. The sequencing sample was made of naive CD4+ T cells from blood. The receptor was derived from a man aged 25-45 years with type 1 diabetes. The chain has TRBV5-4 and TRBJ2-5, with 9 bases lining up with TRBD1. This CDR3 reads CASSRDRGWETQYF. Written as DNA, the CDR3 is TGTGCCAGCAGCCGAGACAGGGGGTGGGAGACCCAGTACTTC.